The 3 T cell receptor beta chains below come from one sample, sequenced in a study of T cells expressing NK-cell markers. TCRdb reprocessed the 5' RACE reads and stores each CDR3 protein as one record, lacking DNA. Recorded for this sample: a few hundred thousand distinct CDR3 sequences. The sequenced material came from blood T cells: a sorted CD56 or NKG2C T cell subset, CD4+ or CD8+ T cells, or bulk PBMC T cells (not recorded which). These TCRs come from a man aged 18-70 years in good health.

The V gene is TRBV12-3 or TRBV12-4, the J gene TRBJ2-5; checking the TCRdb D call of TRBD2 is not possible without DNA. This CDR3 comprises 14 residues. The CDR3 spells CASSLLAGGQVQYF.

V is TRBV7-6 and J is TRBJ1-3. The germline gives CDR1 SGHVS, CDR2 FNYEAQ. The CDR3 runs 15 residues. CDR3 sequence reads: CASSARGVTGNTIYF.

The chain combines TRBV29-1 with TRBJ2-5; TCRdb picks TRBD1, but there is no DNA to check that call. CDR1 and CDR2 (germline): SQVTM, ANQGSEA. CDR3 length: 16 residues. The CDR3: CSVVKGQGVRWETQYF.